This is a list of T cell receptor beta chains from one sample in a study of T cell changes during pregnancy in multiple sclerosis. This table comes from immunoSEQ multiplex PCR, and its TCRdb copy is limited to in-frame clones, with some not included. Here the sample spans 60,000 to 85,000 clones, just over 90% being singletons. The starting material was peripheral blood, obtained in the second trimester of pregnancy. Receptors were obtained from a female donor in good health, enrolled as a control in a pregnancy study. Each CDR3 is given with its conserved first and last residue. The D gene is left open where the match is weak. The size of a clone is reported for some rows only, either as once, few or many, or as a class for expanded clones.

length	size	D	V	J	CDR3	DNA
16	.	TRBD2	TRBV13	TRBJ2-1	CASSIASGRAVNEQFF	TGTGCCAGCAGCATAGCTAGCGGGAGGGCCGTAAATGAGCAGTTCTTC
15	.	TRBD1	TRBV18	TRBJ1-5	CASSPNRGASQPQHF	TGTGCCAGCTCACCCAACAGGGGCGCTTCTCAGCCCCAGCATTTT
18	.	.	TRBV1	TRBJ1-4	CTSSQDEGYRVTNEKLFF	TGCACCAGCAGCCAAGATGAGGGGTACAGGGTTACTAATGAAAAACTGTTTTTT
14	.	.	TRBV7-2	TRBJ2-5	CASSFWGLQETQYF	TGTGCCAGCAGCTTTTGGGGGCTCCAAGAGACCCAGTACTTC
13	.	.	TRBV7-2	TRBJ2-1	CASSLPSYNEQFF	TGTGCCAGCAGCTTACCGTCCTACAATGAGCAGTTCTTC
16	.	.	TRBV28	TRBJ2-7	CATVPLGLGNSYEQYF	TGTGCCACCGTCCCCCTTGGGCTCGGGAACTCCTACGAGCAGTACTTC
15	.	.	TRBV11-3	TRBJ2-3	CASSLGGTYTDTQYF	TGTGCCAGCAGCTTAGGCGGGACCTACACAGATACGCAGTATTTT
15	.	.	TRBV12-2	TRBJ2-1	CASRFRGQSYNEQFF	TGTGCAAGTCGCTTTCGGGGACAGTCCTACAATGAGCAGTTCTTC
14	.	.	TRBV10-2	TRBJ2-3	CASSGGGLTDTQYF	TGCGCCAGCAGTGGGGGGGGCCTGACAGATACGCAGTATTTT
12	.	.	TRBV30	TRBJ2-1	CAWLEEGHEQFF	TGTGCCTGGTTGGAGGAGGGACATGAGCAGTTCTTC
15	.	.	TRBV27	TRBJ2-2	CASSFTGLPTGELFF	TGTGCCAGCAGTTTCACGGGTCTACCCACCGGGGAGCTGTTTTTT
15	.	TRBD1	TRBV7-2	TRBJ2-7	CASSPPGQGSYEQYF	TGTGCCAGCAGCCCCCCGGGACAGGGGTCGTACGAGCAGTACTTC
14	.	TRBD2	TRBV14	TRBJ2-3	CASSKGTISDTQYF	TGTGCCAGCAGCAAAGGGACTATCTCAGATACGCAGTATTTT
17	once	.	TRBV12-2	TRBJ2-1	CASRLIAGGDGYNEQFF	TGTGCAAGTCGCTTGATAGCGGGGGGGGACGGTTACAATGAGCAGTTCTTC
14	.	.	TRBV6-5	TRBJ2-7	CASSYGQEPYEQYF	TGTGCCAGCAGTTACGGGCAGGAACCCTACGAGCAGTACTTC
14	.	TRBD1	TRBV11-3	TRBJ2-3	CASSRDRATDTQYF	TGTGCCAGCAGCCGGGACAGGGCCACAGATACGCAGTATTTT
15	.	.	TRBV15	TRBJ1-2	CATSRDRGANYGYTF	TGTGCCACCAGCAGGGATAGGGGTGCTAACTATGGCTACACCTTC
13	.	TRBD1	TRBV30	TRBJ2-1	CAWSGDRGIEQFF	TGTGCCTGGAGCGGGGACAGGGGCATTGAGCAGTTCTTC
15	.	.	TRBV19	TRBJ2-2	CASSINRANTGELFF	TGTGCCAGTAGTATAAACAGGGCGAACACCGGGGAGCTGTTTTTT
13	.	.	TRBV2	TRBJ1-5	CASSLSGNQPQHF	TGTGCCAGCAGCCTATCGGGTAATCAGCCCCAGCATTTT
13	.	.	TRBV6-5	TRBJ1-1	CASRSVPGLEAFF	TGTGCCAGCCGATCAGTCCCAGGGTTAGAAGCTTTCTTT
12	.	.	TRBV6-1	TRBJ2-1	CASSLTRNEQFF	TGTGCCAGCAGCTTAACACGTAATGAGCAGTTCTTC
15	.	.	TRBV7-5	TRBJ1-2	CARSLGGVEGYGYTF	TGTGCCAGAAGCTTAGGGGGGGTTGAAGGCTATGGCTACACCTTC
16	.	.	TRBV4-3	TRBJ2-5	CASSQDPPGGVQTQYF	TGCGCCAGCAGCCAAGATCCCCCGGGCGGGGTCCAGACCCAGTACTTC
16	.	TRBD2	TRBV11-2	TRBJ2-7	CASSLGLAGRTYEQYF	TGTGCCAGCAGCTTAGGACTAGCGGGAAGAACCTACGAGCAGTACTTC
14	.	TRBD2	TRBV10-3	TRBJ2-3	CATQTSGPADTQYF	TGTGCCACCCAAACTAGCGGACCCGCAGATACGCAGTATTTT
15	.	.	TRBV6-5	TRBJ1-5	CASSPLRGSNQPQHF	TGTGCCAGCAGTCCTCTACGGGGTAGCAATCAGCCCCAGCATTTT
14	.	TRBD1	TRBV5-1	TRBJ2-3	CASSQGQGPDTQYF	TGCGCCAGCAGCCAGGGACAGGGACCAGATACGCAGTATTTT
15	.	TRBD1	TRBV18	TRBJ1-5	CASSPGQASNQPQHF	TGTGCCAGCTCACCGGGACAGGCTAGCAATCAGCCCCAGCATTTT
14	.	TRBD1	TRBV6-1	TRBJ1-1	CASSGRQGGTEAFF	TGTGCCAGCAGTGGGAGACAGGGGGGGACTGAAGCTTTCTTT
15	.	.	TRBV28	TRBJ1-4	CASSSLQGGGEKLFF	TGTGCCAGCAGTTCCCTCCAGGGAGGAGGTGAAAAACTGTTTTTT
13	.	.	TRBV30	TRBJ2-2	CAWSGANTGELFF	TGTGCCTGGTCCGGGGCGAACACCGGGGAGCTGTTTTTT
16	.	.	TRBV21-1	TRBJ2-1	CASTFATSGTYNEQFF	TGTGCCAGCACCTTCGCGACTAGCGGGACCTACAATGAGCAGTTCTTC
15	.	.	TRBV7-9	TRBJ2-5	CASSFSQQDQETQYF	TGTGCCAGCAGCTTCAGTCAACAGGACCAAGAGACCCAGTACTTC
13	.	TRBD2	TRBV11-2	TRBJ2-1	CASSGGRYNEQFF	TGTGCCAGCAGCGGCGGGAGGTACAATGAGCAGTTCTTC
16	.	TRBD2	TRBV6-5	TRBJ2-1	CASSYGTSGGGGEQFF	TGTGCCAGCAGTTACGGAACTAGCGGGGGTGGAGGTGAGCAGTTCTTC
14	.	.	TRBV14	TRBJ2-7	CASSQGPNSYEQYF	TGTGCCAGCAGCCAGGGGCCTAACTCCTACGAGCAGTACTTC
12	.	.	TRBV2	TRBJ2-7	CASTRPPYEQYF	TGTGCCAGCACCAGGCCCCCCTACGAGCAGTACTTC
12	.	.	TRBV28	TRBJ1-1	CASRTMDTEAFF	TGTGCCAGCAGAACTATGGACACTGAAGCTTTCTTT
14	.	.	TRBV6-4	TRBJ2-3	CASSGGSGQDTQYF	TGTGCCAGCAGTGGCGGCTCGGGACAAGATACGCAGTATTTT
11	.	.	TRBV29-1	TRBJ2-2	CSAVNTGELFF	TGCAGCGCTGTAAATACCGGGGAGCTGTTTTTT
17	.	.	TRBV5-4	TRBJ2-7	CASSFRTPGLFSYEQYF	TGTGCCAGCAGCTTTAGGACCCCGGGACTTTTCTCCTACGAGCAGTACTTC
14	.	TRBD1	TRBV6-5	TRBJ2-7	CASSYGRGPYEQYF	TGTGCCAGCAGTTACGGTAGGGGGCCCTACGAGCAGTACTTC
13	once	.	TRBV2	TRBJ2-1	CASTSGSYNEQFF	TGTGCCAGCACAAGCGGGTCCTACAATGAGCAGTTCTTC
18	.	TRBD2	TRBV5-1	TRBJ2-5	CASSPGLAGGRYQETQYF	TGCGCCAGCAGCCCGGGACTAGCGGGGGGCCGGTACCAAGAGACCCAGTACTTC
14	.	.	TRBV4-3	TRBJ1-2	CASSQGSRAGGYTF	TGCGCCAGCAGCCAGGGGTCCCGCGCGGGTGGCTACACCTTC
13	.	.	TRBV5-1	TRBJ1-1	CASSLDTNTEAFF	TGCGCCAGCAGCTTGGACACGAACACTGAAGCTTTCTTT
14	few	.	TRBV7-9	TRBJ1-1	CASSTEGTGAEAFF	TGTGCCAGCAGCACAGAGGGGACGGGGGCTGAAGCTTTCTTT
13	.	TRBD1	TRBV28	TRBJ1-2	CASLRTGDYGYTF	TGTGCCAGCCTTAGGACAGGGGACTATGGCTACACCTTC
13	few	TRBD2	TRBV19	TRBJ2-7	CAIKVAGVHEQYF	TGTGCCATAAAGGTAGCGGGAGTCCACGAGCAGTACTTC
14	few	.	TRBV6-1	TRBJ2-7	CASSEGLITYEQYF	TGTGCCAGCAGTGAAGGACTCATTACCTACGAGCAGTACTTC
16	.	.	TRBV4-1	TRBJ1-2	CASSQDWGLTGYGYTF	TGCGCCAGCAGCCAAGATTGGGGACTCACAGGCTATGGCTACACCTTC
16	.	.	TRBV5-4	TRBJ2-3	CASSLGQGTRTDTQYF	TGTGCCAGCAGCTTGGGGCAGGGAACCCGTACAGATACGCAGTATTTT
14	.	.	TRBV27	TRBJ1-1	CASSLMWGGPEAFF	TGTGCCAGCAGTTTGATGTGGGGGGGCCCTGAAGCTTTCTTT
14	.	TRBD1	TRBV15	TRBJ2-7	CATSFGTGTHEQYF	TGTGCCACCAGCTTTGGGACAGGGACCCACGAGCAGTACTTC
15	.	TRBD1	TRBV11-2	TRBJ2-7	CASSFSGGYSYEQYF	TGTGCCAGCAGCTTCTCAGGGGGCTACTCCTACGAGCAGTACTTC
11	.	.	TRBV29-1	TRBJ2-7	CSPAGIGEQYF	TGCAGCCCGGCGGGGATAGGGGAGCAGTACTTC
13	.	.	TRBV27	TRBJ1-1	CASSFQGNTEAFF	TGTGCCAGCAGTTTTCAGGGGAACACTGAAGCTTTCTTT